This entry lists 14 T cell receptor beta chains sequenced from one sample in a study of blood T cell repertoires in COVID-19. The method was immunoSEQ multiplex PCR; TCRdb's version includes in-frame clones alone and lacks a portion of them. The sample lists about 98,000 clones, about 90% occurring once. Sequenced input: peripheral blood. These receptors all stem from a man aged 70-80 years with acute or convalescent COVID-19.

In DNA form, the CDR3 reads TGTGCCAGCAGTGAAATCGGGGGGCTCAAAAACATTCAGTACTTC. Its translation is CASSEIGGLKNIQYF. The chain links TRBV2 to TRBJ2-4, with D maybe TRBD2 (7 bases). CDR3 length: 15 residues. V lost 2 bases and J lost 3, with 11 bases in between. Germline CDR1 SNHLY, CDR2 FYNNEI.

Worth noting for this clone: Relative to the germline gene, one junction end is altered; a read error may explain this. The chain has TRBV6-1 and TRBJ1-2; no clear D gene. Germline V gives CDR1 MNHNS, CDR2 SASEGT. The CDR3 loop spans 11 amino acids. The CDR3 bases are TGTGCCAGCAGTGACCCCCCCGCCCGGGGCTTC. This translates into CASSDPPARGF.

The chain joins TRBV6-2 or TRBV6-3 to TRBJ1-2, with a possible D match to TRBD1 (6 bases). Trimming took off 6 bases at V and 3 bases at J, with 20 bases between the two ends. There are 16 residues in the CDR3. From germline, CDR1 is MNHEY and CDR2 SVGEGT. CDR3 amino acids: CASSLPFDRSHYGYTF. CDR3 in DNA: TGTGCCAGCAGCCTGCCATTCGACAGGTCTCACTATGGCTACACCTTC.

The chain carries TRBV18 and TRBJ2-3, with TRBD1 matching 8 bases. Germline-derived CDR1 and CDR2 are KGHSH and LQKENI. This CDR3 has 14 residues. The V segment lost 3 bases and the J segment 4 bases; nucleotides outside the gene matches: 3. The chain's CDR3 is CASSPDRGADTQYF. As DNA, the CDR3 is TGTGCCAGCTCACCCGACAGGGGCGCAGATACGCAGTATTTT.

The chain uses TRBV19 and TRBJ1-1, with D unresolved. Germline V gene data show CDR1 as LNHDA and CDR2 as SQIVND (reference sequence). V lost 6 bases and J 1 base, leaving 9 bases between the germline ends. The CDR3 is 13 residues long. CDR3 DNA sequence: TGTGCCAGTAGGGGAGGAACGAACACTGAAGCTTTCTTT. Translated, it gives CASRGGTNTEAFF.

The CDR3 DNA reads as TGTGCCAGTACCCATGGAGTGAGTGAAGCTTTCTTT. It specifies CASTHGVSEAFF. The chain recombines TRBV19 with TRBJ1-1; D remains unclear. Trimming cost V 7 bases and J 7 bases, with 13 bases left between them. Per the germline V gene, CDR1 is LNHDA and CDR2 is SQIVND (reference sequence). The CDR3 consists of 12 residues.

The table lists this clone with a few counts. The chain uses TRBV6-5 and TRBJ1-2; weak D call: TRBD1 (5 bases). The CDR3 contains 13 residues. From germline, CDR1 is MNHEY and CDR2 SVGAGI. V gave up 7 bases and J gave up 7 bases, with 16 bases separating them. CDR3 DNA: TGTGCCAGCACCACCGGTCGGGGGTCTGGCTACACCTTC. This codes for CASTTGRGSGYTF.

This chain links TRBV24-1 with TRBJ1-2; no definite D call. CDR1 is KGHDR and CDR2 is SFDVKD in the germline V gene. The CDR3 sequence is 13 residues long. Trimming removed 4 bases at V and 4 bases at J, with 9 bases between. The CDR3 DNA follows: TGTGCCACCAGTGACTCGGGAACCTATGGCTACACCTTC. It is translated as CATSDSGTYGYTF.

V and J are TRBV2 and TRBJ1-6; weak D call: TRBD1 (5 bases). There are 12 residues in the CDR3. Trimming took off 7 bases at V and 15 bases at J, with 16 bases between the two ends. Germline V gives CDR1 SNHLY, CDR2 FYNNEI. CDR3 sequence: CASKRITGSLHF. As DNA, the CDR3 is TGTGCCAGCAAACGGATTACAGGAAGCCTCCACTTT.

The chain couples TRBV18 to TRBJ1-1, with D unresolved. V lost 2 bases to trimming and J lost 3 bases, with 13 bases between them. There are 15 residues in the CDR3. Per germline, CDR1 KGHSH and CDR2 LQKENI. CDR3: CASSPIESVDTEAFF. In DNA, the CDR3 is TGTGCCAGCTCACCAATCGAGTCTGTGGACACTGAAGCTTTCTTT.

The CDR3 bases are TGTGCCAGCAGCCAAAAGGGGGACGGGGCCAACGTCCTGACTTTC. Translated: CASSQKGDGANVLTF. V and J are TRBV3-1 (or the pseudogene TRBV3-2) and TRBJ2-6; the D gene is possibly TRBD1 (6 bases). There are 15 residues in the CDR3. Germline CDR1 and CDR2: LGHDT and YNNKEL (reference sequence). V was trimmed by 2 bases and J by 4 bases, leaving 9 bases between them.

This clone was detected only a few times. CDR3 nucleotides: TGTGCCACCAGTGACGTCCTAGCAACAGATACGCAGTATTTT. This gives the protein CATSDVLATDTQYF. V usage is TRBV24-1 and J usage is TRBJ2-3; tentative D call: TRBD2 (5 bases). CDR1 KGHDR and CDR2 SFDVKD come from the germline V gene. The CDR3 has 14 amino acids. Trimming took 4 bases from V and 3 from J, leaving 10 bases between them.

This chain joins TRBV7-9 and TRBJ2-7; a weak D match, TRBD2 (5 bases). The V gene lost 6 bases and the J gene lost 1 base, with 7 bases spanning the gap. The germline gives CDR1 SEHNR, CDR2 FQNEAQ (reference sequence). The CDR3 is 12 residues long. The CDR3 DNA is TGTGCCAGCAGTCGGGGATCCTACGAGCAGTACGTC. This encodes CASSRGSYEQYV.

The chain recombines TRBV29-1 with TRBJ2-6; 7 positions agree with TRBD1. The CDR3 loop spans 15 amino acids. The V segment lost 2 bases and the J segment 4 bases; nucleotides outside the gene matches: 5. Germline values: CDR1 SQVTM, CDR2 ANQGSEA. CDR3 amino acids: CSVERQGAGANVLTF. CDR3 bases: TGCAGCGTTGAACGACAGGGAGCCGGGGCCAACGTCCTGACTTTC.